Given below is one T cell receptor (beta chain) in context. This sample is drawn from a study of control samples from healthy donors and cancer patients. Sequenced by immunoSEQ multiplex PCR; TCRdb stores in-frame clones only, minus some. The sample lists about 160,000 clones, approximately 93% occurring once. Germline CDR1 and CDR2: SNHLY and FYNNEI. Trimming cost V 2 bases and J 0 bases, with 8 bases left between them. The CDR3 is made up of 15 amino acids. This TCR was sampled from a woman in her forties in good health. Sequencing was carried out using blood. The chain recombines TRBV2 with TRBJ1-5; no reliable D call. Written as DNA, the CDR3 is TGTGCCAGCAGTGAATCCCGAAATAGCAATCAGCCCCAGCATTTT. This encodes CASSESRNSNQPQHF.